Given below is one T cell receptor (beta chain) in context. The antigen remains undetermined. This sample was taken from a study of T cell responses to AZD1222 COVID-19 vaccine. Study results and caveats: Seropositive at baseline were only a handful of AZD1222 recipients.

The method was immunoSEQ multiplex PCR; TCRdb's version includes in-frame clones alone and lacks a portion of them. The sample records fewer than 250,000 clones, about 92% being singletons. Trimming took 1 base from V and 2 from J, leaving 6 bases between them. The CDR3 contains 12 residues. The germline CDR1 and CDR2 sequences are GTSNPN and SVGIG (reference sequence). The rearrangement uses TRBV30 and TRBJ2-7; D gene ambiguous. The sample was peripheral blood, taken on day 0 of MenACWY control vaccination. The receptor comes from an adult in good health. The CDR3 protein is CAWSGIAYEQYF. The CDR3 nucleotides read TGTGCCTGGAGTGGAATAGCCTACGAGCAGTACTTC. Together with reference TRBV30 and TRBJ2-7, the CDR3 gives the full variable domain: SQTIHQWPATLVQPVGSPLSLECTVEGTSNPNLYWYRQAAGRGLQLLFYSVGIGQISSEVPQNLSASRPQDRQFILSSKKLLLSDSGFYLCAWSGIAYEQYFGPGTRLTVT.